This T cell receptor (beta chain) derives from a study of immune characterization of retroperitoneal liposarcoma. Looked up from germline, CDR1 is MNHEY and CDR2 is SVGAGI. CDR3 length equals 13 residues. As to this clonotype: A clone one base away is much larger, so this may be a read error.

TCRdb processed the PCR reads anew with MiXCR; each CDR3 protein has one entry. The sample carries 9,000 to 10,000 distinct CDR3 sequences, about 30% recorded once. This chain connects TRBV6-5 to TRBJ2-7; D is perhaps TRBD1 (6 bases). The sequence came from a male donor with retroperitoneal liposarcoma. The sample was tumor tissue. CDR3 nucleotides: TGTGACAGCAGTTACACAGGGAACTACGAGCAGTACTTC. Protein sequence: CDSSYTGNYEQYF.